A selection of T cell receptor beta chains follows, all from one sample in a study of blood T cell repertoires in COVID-19. Clones were read by immunoSEQ multiplex PCR, and TCRdb kept only the in-frame ones, dropping some. This sample has under 250,000 clones, with around 90% found just once. Input material: PBMCs or T cells enriched from blood (not recorded which). These receptors all stem from a woman under 40 with acute COVID-19. Both conserved end residues are part of each CDR3. Each record gives: J gene, V gene, clone size, D gene, CDR3 DNA, CDR3 protein. A D gene is named only where the DNA matches it firmly. The size of a clone is reported for some rows only, either as once, few or many, or as a class for expanded clones.

TRBJ1-1	TRBV7-8	NA	NA	TGTGCCAGCAGCTTACGGGAATTGAACACTGAAGCTTTCTTT	CASSLRELNTEAFF
TRBJ1-5	TRBV30	NA	NA	TGTGCCTGGAGTGGACAGCGCAATCAGCCCCAGCATTTT	CAWSGQRNQPQHF
TRBJ2-5	TRBV11-2	NA	NA	TGTGCCAGCAGCTTCAGGGTGAAGGGGCAAGAGACCCAGTACTTC	CASSFRVKGQETQYF
TRBJ1-3	TRBV4-2	NA	TRBD1	TGTGCCAGCAGCCTTCGGGACAGGGGTCCTGGAAACACCATATATTTT	CASSLRDRGPGNTIYF
TRBJ1-5	TRBV27	NA	NA	TGTGCCAGCAGTTACAGGGAGGGGGGTAATCAGCCCCAGCATTTT	CASSYREGGNQPQHF
TRBJ2-1	TRBV4-2	NA	NA	TGTGCCAGCAGCCACCTTTCCCCCTACAATGAGCAGTTCTTC	CASSHLSPYNEQFF
TRBJ1-4	TRBV5-1	NA	NA	TGCGCCAGCAGCTTGGGGGTGGGGCACGCTAATGAAAAACTGTTTTTT	CASSLGVGHANEKLFF
TRBJ2-5	TRBV29-1	NA	NA	TGCAGCGTTGGGGGGCAGAGTTACCAAGAGACCCAGTACTTC	CSVGGQSYQETQYF
TRBJ1-4	TRBV6-5	NA	TRBD1	TGTGCCAGCTGGGACAGGGGTCGGGAAAAACTGTTTTTT	CASWDRGREKLFF
TRBJ2-1	TRBV5-4	NA	TRBD2	TGTGCCAGCGACGAGGCGGGGGGGCCGCGAAATGAGCAGTTCTTC	CASDEAGGPRNEQFF
TRBJ2-1	TRBV5-5	NA	TRBD2	TGTGCCAGCAGAACTAGCGGCAATGAGCAGTTCTTC	CASRTSGNEQFF
TRBJ2-1	TRBV4-2	NA	TRBD2	TGTGCCAGCAGCCAACCTACTAGCGGGGGACCTAATGAGCAGTTCTTC	CASSQPTSGGPNEQFF
TRBJ2-7	TRBV6-1	NA	NA	TGTGCCAGCAGTGAAGGCGACGGGTACGAGCAGTACTTC	CASSEGDGYEQYF
TRBJ2-1	TRBV5-1	NA	NA	TGCGCCAGCAGCTTCGGGACACAACTAGAAGATACCAAGTTCTTC	CASSFGTQLEDTKFF
TRBJ1-2	TRBV3-1/TRBV3-2	NA	NA	TGTGCCAGCAGCCAACGGGGTCTTAGGTACACCTTC	CASSQRGLRYTF
TRBJ1-1	TRBV11-2	NA	NA	TGTGCCAGCACCTTGCCCGGGAAGAACACTGAAGCTTTCTTT	CASTLPGKNTEAFF
TRBJ1-1	TRBV2	few	NA	TGTGCCAGCAGGGCGGGGGACCTCGGCACTGAAGCTTTCTTT	CASRAGDLGTEAFF
TRBJ1-1	TRBV27	NA	NA	TGTGCCAGCAGTTTACCCGGGGGGAACACTGAAGCTTTCTTT	CASSLPGGNTEAFF
TRBJ1-2	TRBV4-1	NA	TRBD1	TGCGCCAGCAGCCGGGACAGGGGGTTTGGCTATGGCTACACCTTC	CASSRDRGFGYGYTF
TRBJ1-1	TRBV10-2	NA	NA	TGCGCCAGCAGTGAGCCCAGGCGGAACACTGAAGCTTTCTTT	CASSEPRRNTEAFF
TRBJ1-2	TRBV4-2	NA	NA	TGTGCCAGCAGCCAAGATAGATCCGGTATCTCGGGCTACACCTTC	CASSQDRSGISGYTF
TRBJ1-6	TRBV25-1	NA	NA	TGTGCCAGCAGTGAACACGGGAATAATTCACCCCTCCACTTT	CASSEHGNNSPLHF
TRBJ2-1	TRBV7-2	once	NA	TGTGCCAGCAGCTTAGCGCAGGTAAGCTCCTACAATGAGCAGTTCTTC	CASSLAQVSSYNEQFF
TRBJ1-5	TRBV30	NA	NA	TGTGCCTGGAGTCTCCAGGGGAACCAGCCCCAGCATTTT	CAWSLQGNQPQHF
TRBJ1-5	TRBV12-3/TRBV12-4	once	NA	TGTGCCAGCAGTTTTGTCGGTCAGCCCCAGCATTTT	CASSFVGQPQHF
TRBJ2-5	TRBV3-1/TRBV3-2	NA	TRBD2	TGTGCCAGCAGCCAAAGCGGGGTAAGCGGGGGGGCCTGGGAGACCCAGTACTTC	CASSQSGVSGGAWETQYF
TRBJ2-5	TRBV7-6	NA	TRBD2	TGTGCCAGCAGCGTATTAGCGGGGGGGCCAGAGACCCAGTACTTC	CASSVLAGGPETQYF
TRBJ2-7	TRBV5-5	NA	NA	TGTGCCAGCAGCCTAGCGACAGCAGCCACCTACGAGCAGTACTTC	CASSLATAATYEQYF
TRBJ2-5	TRBV5-1	NA	TRBD2	TGCGCCAGCAGCTCTCATGAACTAGCGGGGGAAGAGACCCAGTACTTC	CASSSHELAGEETQYF
TRBJ2-1	TRBV3-1/TRBV3-2	NA	TRBD1	TGTGCCAGCAGCCTCCGGGACAGGGGGCATAATGAGCAGTTCTTC	CASSLRDRGHNEQFF
TRBJ1-5	TRBV4-1	once	NA	TGCGCCAGCAGCCAAGATCACAGGGTGGGCAATCAGCCCCAGCATTTT	CASSQDHRVGNQPQHF
TRBJ2-1	TRBV15	once	TRBD2	TGTGCCACCAGCACCAGCCGGGACTATCCCGATCCAGTCTACAATGAGCAGTTCTTC	CATSTSRDYPDPVYNEQFF
TRBJ1-3	TRBV18	NA	NA	TGTGCCAGCTCACGAGTGAGCACCATCTCTGGAAACACCATATATTTT	CASSRVSTISGNTIYF
TRBJ1-2	TRBV11-2	NA	TRBD1	TGTGCCAGCAGCCCCCTCGTGGGACAGGACAACTATGGCTACACCTTC	CASSPLVGQDNYGYTF